This TCR beta chain was retrieved from a study of T cells after yellow fever vaccination (dated by TCRdb to between 2018 and 2021). With respect to the entire study: The SMART-Seq v4 Ultra Low Input RNA kit was used to prepare libraries from fractions with low cell numbers. To track T-cell clones before and after primary and booster YFV17D yellow fever vaccination, bulk TCR alpha and beta repertoires were sequenced longitudinally. The cohort comprised two healthy male donors, one aged 18 to 29 and one aged 30 to 40 years. Blood was drawn at multiple timepoints before and after primary and secondary immunization, with bulk PBMC replicates and cell subsets isolated. General study outcomes and caveats: After the booster, most of the clones that had expanded following primary vaccination were detected again (around 95% of CD4 and roughly 90% of CD8), which suggests that memory was broadly maintained. Computational filtering was required because FACS-sorted repertoires could contain abundant contaminating clonotypes from the bulk population. Only two donors were included in the study, so the extent to which the findings can be generalized is limited. A small fraction of clonotypes appeared in both the CD4 and CD8 compartments, likely as a result of convergent recombination. The secondary T-cell response was weaker than the primary response but faster, peaking on day 5 instead of day 15.

This clonotype was recorded many times. The specificity of this receptor is unknown. No qualities accompany the bases; no much larger clone lies one base away. Instrument on record: Illumina NovaSeq 6000. TCR cDNA was synthesized by 5'RACE template switching, which introduced a universal primer site and unique molecular identifiers. Priming of cDNA synthesis was performed from both the TCR alpha and TCR beta constant segments. Library amplification used two PCR steps, and the second PCR step added sample barcodes and sequencing adapters. Libraries were sequenced on Illumina HiSeq 2500 (2x100 bp) or NovaSeq (2x150 bp). Under the source paper's analysis protocol: Reads were demultiplexed and collapsed into UMI consensus sequences with MIGEC, and V(D)J alignment was performed with MiXCR. Vaccine-responding clonotypes were defined with edgeR using replicate PBMC samples, requiring FDR below 0.01 and a log2 fold change above 5 up to day 15. Each bulk clonotype was labeled CD4 or CD8 based on which sequenced repertoire, CD4 or CD8, contained the clonotype at higher abundance. In-frame beta chains were kept once TCRdb had trimmed the public reads at Q25 with fastp and called clones with MiXCR. A single entry per CDR3 protein holds the most common genes and DNA from its merged rows. The V and J calls and clone size are TCRdb's, not the authors'. The sample records 300,000 to 350,000 distinct CDR3 sequences, roughly 4.3% of which are singletons. The ten largest account for roughly a fifth of the sample.

Taken with the paper, the label for treatment or condition translates to: live attenuated yellow fever vaccine strain. Two biological replicates of bulk PBMCs were collected at each blood-draw timepoint. PBMCs were isolated from peripheral blood using a standard Ficoll-Paque protocol. TriZol was used to extract RNA from bulk PBMCs, from CD4 and CD8 fractions, and from dextramer-positive and dextramer-negative fractions. Trimming at the junction amounts to 6 bases on V and 1 base on J, and the germline ends lie 14 bases apart. For CDR1 and CDR2, the germline V gene (reference sequence) lists DFQATT and SNEGSKA. From the cysteine up to the phenylalanine, the CDR3 has a length of 14 residues. Kept here is only the CDR3 DNA, which spans 42 bases and is read in frame from base 1.

The TCR was taken from a man between 18 and 29 years old who received the YFV17D yellow fever vaccine. The starting material was PBMCs, obtained 15 days after the yellow fever booster vaccination. This chain joins TRBV20-1 to TRBJ2-3; D gene: possibly TRBD1, on 6 matching bases. The CDR3 in this case is CSARTAAGTDTQYF. The DNA is TGCAGTGCCCGGACAGCCGCCGGCACAGATACGCAGTATTTT.